Each of the 16 T cell receptor beta chains below was sequenced from the same sample in a study of shared clonotypes between healthy human individuals. Clones were sequenced by immunoSEQ multiplex PCR, and TCRdb holds only the in-frame ones, with some missing. Altogether hundreds of thousands of clones are present, around 78% being singletons, with the ten largest covering around 1.8%. Sequencing input: memory CD4+ T cells sorted from blood. Documented subset: CD45RA-negative fraction. These receptors all come from a woman in her twenties or thirties in good health.

This clone was picked up a small number of times. The chain employs TRBV5-1 and TRBJ2-7, with 14 bases matching TRBD2. Losses at the gene ends were 3 bases for V and 3 bases for J; bases not matched to a gene: 17. CDR1 SGHRS and CDR2 YFSETQ come from the germline V gene. This CDR3 is built from 20 residues. CDR3 coding DNA: TGCGCCAGCAGCTACTATAGTACCGGGACTAGCGGGAGTGGGAGCTACGAGCAGTACTTC. Protein sequence: CASSYYSTGTSGSGSYEQYF.

The V gene is TRBV29-1, the J gene TRBJ2-6, with TRBD1 matching over 8 bases. CDR1 and CDR2 from the germline V gene are SQVTM and ANQGSEA. Trimming removed 6 bases from V and 0 bases from J; junction bases left unmatched: 16. This CDR3 spans 19 amino acids. The CDR3 DNA is TGCAGCGTAGCCTCTAACAGGGGGTCCTACTCCTCTGGGGCCAACGTCCTGACTTTC. This gives the protein CSVASNRGSYSSGANVLTF. The full variable domain, in which reference TRBV29-1 and TRBJ2-6 provide the parts outside the CDR3, is SAVISQKPSRDICQRGTSLTIQCQVDSQVTMMFWYRQQPGQSLTLIATANQGSEATYESGFVIDKFPISRPNLTFSTLTVSNMSPEDSSIYLCSVASNRGSYSSGANVLTFGAGSRLTVL.

The V gene is TRBV20-1, the J gene TRBJ1-2; unclear D gene. Germline values: CDR1 DFQATT, CDR2 SNEGSKA (reference sequence). This CDR3 is built from 11 residues. Trimming took off 1 base at V and 5 bases at J, with 5 bases between the two ends. The CDR3 sequence is CSARARYGYTF. The CDR3 DNA reads TGCAGTGCTAGAGCCCGATATGGCTACACCTTC.

A few counts support this clone. The chain joins TRBV5-1 to TRBJ2-3, with a tentative D call TRBD2 (6 bases). V was pared by 4 bases and J by 5 bases, with 11 bases between. The CDR3 length is 13 residues. Germline values: CDR1 SGHRS, CDR2 YFSETQ. CDR3 amino acids: CASSPRGVDTQYF. As DNA, the CDR3 is TGCGCCAGCAGCCCCCGCGGGGTAGATACGCAGTATTTT.

The V call is TRBV28, the J call TRBJ1-1; the D gene is possibly TRBD1 (5 bases). The CDR3 has 14 amino acids. Germline assignment: CDR1 MDHEN and CDR2 SYDVKM. The V end lost 2 bases, the J end lost 1 base, and 8 bases lay between the germline ends. This CDR3 is CASSLPTGNTEAFF. CDR3 nucleotides: TGTGCCAGCAGTTTACCTACAGGGAACACTGAAGCTTTCTTT. Full variable domain (outside the CDR3, taken from reference TRBV28 and TRBJ1-1): DVKVTQSSRYLVKRTGEKVFLECVQDMDHENMFWYRQDPGLGLRLIYFSYDVKMKEKGDIPEGYSVSREKKERFSLILESASTNQTSMYLCASSLPTGNTEAFFGQGTRLTVV.

This clone has more than one count but fewer than ten. The chain recombines TRBV5-4 with TRBJ2-7; either TRBD1 or TRBD2 may fit D (6 bases each). The CDR3 has 16 residues. V was clipped by 4 bases and J by 0 bases, with 17 bases between them. Germline V CDR1 and CDR2: SGHNT, YYREEE (reference sequence). CDR3 in DNA: TGTGCCAGCAGCCTTTCTTGGGGGCGGGACTCCTACGAGCAGTACTTC. Amino acids: CASSLSWGRDSYEQYF.

This clone has just one count. The DNA for the CDR3 is TGTGCCAGCAGCTCAAGACTAGCGGGAGTCTACGAGCAGTACTTC. It yields the protein CASSSRLAGVYEQYF. This chain connects TRBV5-8 to TRBJ2-7; 12 nucleotides agree with TRBD2. This CDR3 is 15 amino acids long. Trimming cost V 3 bases and J 3 bases; bases outside gene matches: 4. From germline, CDR1 is SGHTS and CDR2 YDEGEE.

The chain links TRBV10-3 to TRBJ2-7; possible D gene TRBD2, 7 bases. This CDR3 spans 15 amino acids. Germline values: CDR1 ENHRY, CDR2 SYGVKD. V was clipped by 3 bases and J by 4 bases, with 16 bases between them. This CDR3 reads CAISESMGGPYEQYF. CDR3 nucleotide sequence: TGTGCCATCAGTGAATCGATGGGGGGGCCGTACGAGCAGTACTTC.

This clone has just a few counts. V gene TRBV19 combines with J gene TRBJ1-2; maybe TRBD1 (5 bases). Trimming pared 5 bases from V and 8 bases from J, leaving 24 bases between. Germline V lookup: CDR1 LNHDA, CDR2 SQIVND (reference sequence). This CDR3 has 16 residues. DNA for the CDR3: TGTGCCAGTAGTCTAGGGGCTGCCGGGGCGGAATACGGCTACACCTTC. Encoded protein: CASSLGAAGAEYGYTF.

There are a few counts of this clone. V gene TRBV7-6 combines with J gene TRBJ2-2; 7 nucleotides line up with TRBD1. CDR1 and CDR2 (germline): SGHVS, FNYEAQ. V gave up 5 bases and J gave up 0 bases; unmatched junction bases: 6. The CDR3 spans 16 residues. CDR3 coding DNA: TGTGCCAGCAGCCGGTTAGGGACAGCGAACACCGGGGAGCTGTTTTTT. Translating it yields CASSRLGTANTGELFF.

The count of this clone is one. The chain uses TRBV5-1 and TRBJ2-1, with 12 bases aligning to TRBD2. V shed 4 bases, J shed 5 bases, and the junction held 13 bases outside the gene matches. From germline, CDR1 is SGHRS and CDR2 YFSETQ. The CDR3 is made up of 18 amino acids. CDR3 residues: CASSGRGLAGAGHNEQFF. The CDR3 region has the DNA TGCGCCAGCAGCGGCCGGGGACTAGCGGGTGCAGGCCACAATGAGCAGTTCTTC. Full variable domain (remainder filled in from reference TRBV5-1 and TRBJ2-1): KAGVTQTPRYLIKTRGQQVTLSCSPISGHRSVSWYQQTPGQGLQFLFEYFSETQRNKGNFPGRFSGRQFSNSRSEMNVSTLELGDSALYLCASSGRGLAGAGHNEQFFGPGTRLTVL.

The chain joins TRBV12-5 to TRBJ1-2, with D unclear. Germline CDR1 is LGHNT and CDR2 is FRNRAP. CDR3 length: 13 amino acids. V dropped 6 bases and J dropped 4 bases, with 12 bases sitting between them. CDR3 protein: CASGLDIGYGYTF. Here the CDR3 DNA reads TGTGCTAGTGGACTCGACATTGGCTATGGCTACACCTTC.

This clone was seen a single time. The rearrangement uses TRBV6-5 and TRBJ1-4, with 9 bases lining up with TRBD1. The germline V gene encodes CDR1 MNHEY and CDR2 SVGAGI. CDR3 length equals 15 residues. Losses at the gene ends were 0 bases for V and 7 bases for J; bases not matched to a gene: 3. The CDR3 protein is CASSYSRTGVEKLFF. The CDR3 region has the DNA TGTGCCAGCAGTTACTCCCGGACAGGGGTTGAAAAACTGTTTTTT.

Turning to this clone: This specimen includes other DNA sequences encoding the same CDR3. V and J are TRBV7-2 and TRBJ2-7, with 7 nucleotides matching TRBD1. Per the germline V gene, CDR1 is SGHTA and CDR2 is FQGNSA. Germline trimming cut 5 bases from V and 0 bases from J; bases unmatched to any gene: 7. The CDR3 is 15 amino acids. The CDR3 spells CASSPKTGSSYEQYF. CDR3 nucleotide sequence: TGTGCCAGCAGCCCAAAGACAGGGTCCTCCTACGAGCAGTACTTC.

The chain has TRBV6-1 and TRBJ2-3; possibly TRBD1 for D (7 bases). The V and J ends lost 3 bases and 6 bases respectively, with 13 bases between them. In germline, CDR1 is MNHNS, CDR2 SASEGT. The CDR3 is made up of 14 amino acids. CDR3 nucleotide sequence: TGTGCCAGCAGTGAGTCAGGGGGGTCTGATACGCAGTATTTT. Translation: CASSESGGSDTQYF.

This clone showed up just once. V gene TRBV19 combines with J gene TRBJ2-1, with D hard to call. V lost 2 bases and J 3 bases, leaving 5 bases between the germline ends. This CDR3 contains 13 residues. Germline CDR1 LNHDA, CDR2 SQIVND (reference sequence). The CDR3 coding sequence is TGTGCCAGTAGTATATCGGACTACAATGAGCAGTTCTTC. It yields the protein CASSISDYNEQFF.